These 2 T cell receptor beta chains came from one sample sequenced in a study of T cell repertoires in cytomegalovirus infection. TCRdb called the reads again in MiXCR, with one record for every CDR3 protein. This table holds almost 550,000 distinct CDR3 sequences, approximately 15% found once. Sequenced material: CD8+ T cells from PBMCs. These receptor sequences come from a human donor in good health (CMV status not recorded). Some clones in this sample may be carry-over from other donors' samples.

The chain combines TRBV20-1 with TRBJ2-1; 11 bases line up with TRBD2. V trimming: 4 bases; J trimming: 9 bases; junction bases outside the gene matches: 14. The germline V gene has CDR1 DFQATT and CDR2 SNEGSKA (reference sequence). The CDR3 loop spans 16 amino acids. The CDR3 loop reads CSAIPKTSGRVFEQFF. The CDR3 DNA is TGCAGTGCTATCCCGAAAACTAGCGGGAGAGTCTTTGAGCAGTTCTTC.

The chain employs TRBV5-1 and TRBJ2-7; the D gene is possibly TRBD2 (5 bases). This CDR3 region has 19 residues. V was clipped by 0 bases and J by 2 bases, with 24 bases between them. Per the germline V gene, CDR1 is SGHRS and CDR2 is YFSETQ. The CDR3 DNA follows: TGCGCCAGCAGCTTGGCCGGGGTTTCCGAGGAAGGACGCACCTACGAGCAGTACTTC. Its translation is CASSLAGVSEEGRTYEQYF.